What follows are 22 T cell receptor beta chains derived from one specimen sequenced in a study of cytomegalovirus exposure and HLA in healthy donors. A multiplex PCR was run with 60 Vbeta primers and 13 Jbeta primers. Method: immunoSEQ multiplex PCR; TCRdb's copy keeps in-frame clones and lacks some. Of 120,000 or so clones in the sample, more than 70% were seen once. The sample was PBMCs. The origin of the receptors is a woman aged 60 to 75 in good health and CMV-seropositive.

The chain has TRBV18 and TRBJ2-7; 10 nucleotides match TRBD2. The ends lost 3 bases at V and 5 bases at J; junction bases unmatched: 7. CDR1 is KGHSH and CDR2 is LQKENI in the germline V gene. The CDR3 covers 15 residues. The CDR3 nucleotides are TGTGCCAGCTCACCGGAAGCGGGAGGGGGCCACGAGCAGTACTTC. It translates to CASSPEAGGGHEQYF.

CDR3: CASRRLAGGKPYEQYF. In DNA form, the CDR3 reads TGTGCCAGCAGAAGACTAGCGGGAGGAAAACCCTACGAGCAGTACTTC. The chain joins TRBV11-2 to TRBJ2-7; 13 nucleotides line up with TRBD2. CDR3 length equals 16 residues. The germline V gene has CDR1 SGHAT and CDR2 FQNNGV. Trimming at V came to 6 bases and at J to 2 bases, leaving 7 bases not matched to a gene.

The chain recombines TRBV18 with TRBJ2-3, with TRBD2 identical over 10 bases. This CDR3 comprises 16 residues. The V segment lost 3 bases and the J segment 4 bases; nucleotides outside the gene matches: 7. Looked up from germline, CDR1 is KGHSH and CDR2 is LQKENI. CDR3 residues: CASSPFTSGAADTQYF. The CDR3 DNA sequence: TGTGCCAGCTCACCTTTTACTAGCGGGGCGGCAGATACGCAGTATTTT.

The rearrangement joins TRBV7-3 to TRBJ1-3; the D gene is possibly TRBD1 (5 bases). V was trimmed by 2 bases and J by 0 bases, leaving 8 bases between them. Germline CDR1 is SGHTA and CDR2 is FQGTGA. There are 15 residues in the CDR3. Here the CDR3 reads CASSLVGDSGNTIYF. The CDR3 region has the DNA TGTGCCAGCAGCTTAGTAGGGGACTCTGGAAACACCATATATTTT.

CDR3 sequence reads: CASSLDSYNSPLHF. The CDR3 region has the DNA TGTGCCAGCAGCTTGGACAGTTATAATTCACCCCTCCACTTT. V is TRBV5-6 and J is TRBJ1-6; D remains unclear. Germline values: CDR1 SGHDT, CDR2 YYEEEE. V was trimmed by 0 bases and J by 4 bases, leaving 5 bases between them. CDR3 length: 14 amino acids.

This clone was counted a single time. The CDR3 nucleotides are TGTGCCAGCAGCCCCTGGGACAGATGGGCCGAAGCTTTCTTT. As protein: CASSPWDRWAEAFF. The chain is built from TRBV11-2 and TRBJ1-1; 7 positions agree with TRBD1. The germline V gene encodes CDR1 SGHAT and CDR2 FQNNGV. The J segment lost 8 bases and the V segment lost 5 bases, leaving 11 bases of the junction unmatched. This CDR3 is 14 amino acids long.

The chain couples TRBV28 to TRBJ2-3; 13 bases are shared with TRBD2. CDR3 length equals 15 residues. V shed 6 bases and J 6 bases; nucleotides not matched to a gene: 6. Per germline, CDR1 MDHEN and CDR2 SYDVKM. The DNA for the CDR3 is TGTGCCAGCAGCTTAGGACTAGCGGGAGTCGATACGCAGTATTTT. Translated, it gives CASSLGLAGVDTQYF.

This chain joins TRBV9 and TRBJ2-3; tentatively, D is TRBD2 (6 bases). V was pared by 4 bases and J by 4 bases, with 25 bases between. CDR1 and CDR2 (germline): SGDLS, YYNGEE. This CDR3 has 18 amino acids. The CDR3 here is CASSPNPPGGSLADTQYF. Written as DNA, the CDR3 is TGTGCCAGCAGCCCCAATCCCCCAGGAGGGAGTTTGGCAGATACGCAGTATTTT.

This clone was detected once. The CDR3 here is CASSLIGGNEQFF. Written as DNA, the CDR3 is TGCGCCAGCAGCTTGATCGGGGGCAATGAGCAGTTCTTC. The chain carries TRBV5-1 and TRBJ2-1, with D possibly TRBD2 on 6 matching bases. V was shortened by 1 base and J by 6 bases, with 8 bases between the two germline ends. The germline CDR1 and CDR2 sequences are SGHRS and YFSETQ. The length of the CDR3 is 13 residues.

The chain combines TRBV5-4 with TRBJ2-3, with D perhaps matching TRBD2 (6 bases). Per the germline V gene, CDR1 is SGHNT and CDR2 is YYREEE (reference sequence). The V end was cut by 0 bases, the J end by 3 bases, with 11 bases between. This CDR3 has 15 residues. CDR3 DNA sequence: TGTGCCAGCAGCTTGGGACTAGTGTGGACAGATACGCAGTATTTT. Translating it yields CASSLGLVWTDTQYF.

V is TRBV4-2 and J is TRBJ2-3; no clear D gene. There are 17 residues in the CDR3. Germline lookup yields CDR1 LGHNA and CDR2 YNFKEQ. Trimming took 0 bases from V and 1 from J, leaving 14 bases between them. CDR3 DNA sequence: TGTGCCAGCAGCCAAGAGGTACTGTCTCGGGGCACAGATACGCAGTATTTT. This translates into CASSQEVLSRGTDTQYF.

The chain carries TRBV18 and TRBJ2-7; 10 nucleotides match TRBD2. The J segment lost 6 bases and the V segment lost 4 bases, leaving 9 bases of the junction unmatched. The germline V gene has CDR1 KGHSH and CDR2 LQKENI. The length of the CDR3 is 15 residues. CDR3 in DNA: TGTGCCAGCTCACGGTTTCAACTAGCGGGACCCGAGCAGTACTTC. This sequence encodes CASSRFQLAGPEQYF.

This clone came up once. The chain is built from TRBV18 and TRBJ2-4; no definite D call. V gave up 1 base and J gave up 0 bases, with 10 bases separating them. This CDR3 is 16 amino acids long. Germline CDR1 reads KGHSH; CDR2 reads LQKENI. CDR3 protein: CASSPLAALAKNIQYF. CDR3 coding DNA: TGTGCCAGCTCACCACTTGCGGCCTTAGCCAAAAACATTCAGTACTTC.

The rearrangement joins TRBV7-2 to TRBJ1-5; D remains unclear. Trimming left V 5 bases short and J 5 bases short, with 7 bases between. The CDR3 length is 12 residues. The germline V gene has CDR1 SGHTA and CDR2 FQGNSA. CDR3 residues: CASSVYHQPQHF. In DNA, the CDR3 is TGTGCCAGCAGCGTATATCATCAGCCCCAGCATTTT.

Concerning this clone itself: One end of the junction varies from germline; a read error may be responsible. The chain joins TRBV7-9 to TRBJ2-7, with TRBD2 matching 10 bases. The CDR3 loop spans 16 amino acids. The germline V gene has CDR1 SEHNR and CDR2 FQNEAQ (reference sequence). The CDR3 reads CSSSFYEGGTSDEQYF. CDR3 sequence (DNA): TGTTCCAGCAGCTTCTACGAAGGGGGGACTAGCGACGAGCAGTACTTC. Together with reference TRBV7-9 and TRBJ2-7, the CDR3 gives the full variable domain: DTGVSQNPRHKITKRGQNVTFRCDPISEHNRLYWYRQTLGQGPEFLTYFQNEAQLEKSRLLSDRFSAERPKGSFSTLEIQRTEQGDSAMYLCSSSFYEGGTSDEQYFGPGTRLTVT.

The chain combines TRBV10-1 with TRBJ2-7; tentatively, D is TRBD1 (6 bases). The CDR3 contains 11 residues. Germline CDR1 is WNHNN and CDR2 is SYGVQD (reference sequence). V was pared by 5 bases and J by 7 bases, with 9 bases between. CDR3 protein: CASSSGVEQYF. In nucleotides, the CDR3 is TGCGCCAGCAGTTCAGGGGTTGAGCAGTACTTC.

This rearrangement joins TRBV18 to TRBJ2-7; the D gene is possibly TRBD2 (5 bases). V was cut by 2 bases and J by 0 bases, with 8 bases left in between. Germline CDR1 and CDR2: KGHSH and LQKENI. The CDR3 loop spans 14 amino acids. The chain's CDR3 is CASSPRESSYEQYF. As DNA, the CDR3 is TGTGCCAGCTCACCAAGGGAGAGCTCCTACGAGCAGTACTTC.

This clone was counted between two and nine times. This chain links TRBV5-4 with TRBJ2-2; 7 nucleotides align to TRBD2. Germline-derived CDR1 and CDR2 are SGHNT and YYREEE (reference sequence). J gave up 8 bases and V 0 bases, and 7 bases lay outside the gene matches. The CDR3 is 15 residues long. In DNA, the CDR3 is TGTGCCAGCAGCTTGGTGGCGGGAGTATCAGGGGAGCTGTTTTTT. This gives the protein CASSLVAGVSGELFF.

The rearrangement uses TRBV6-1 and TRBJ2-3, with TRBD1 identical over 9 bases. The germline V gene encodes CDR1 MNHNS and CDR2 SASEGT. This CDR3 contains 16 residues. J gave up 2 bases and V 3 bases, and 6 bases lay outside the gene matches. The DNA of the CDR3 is TGTGCCAGCAGTGATGCCGGGACAGGGACCACAGATACGCAGTATTTT. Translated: CASSDAGTGTTDTQYF.

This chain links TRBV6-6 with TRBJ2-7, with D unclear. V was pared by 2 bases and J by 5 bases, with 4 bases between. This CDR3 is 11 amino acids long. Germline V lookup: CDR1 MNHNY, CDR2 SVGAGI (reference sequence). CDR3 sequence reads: CASSYVDEQYF. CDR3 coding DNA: TGTGCCAGCAGTTACGTCGACGAGCAGTACTTC.

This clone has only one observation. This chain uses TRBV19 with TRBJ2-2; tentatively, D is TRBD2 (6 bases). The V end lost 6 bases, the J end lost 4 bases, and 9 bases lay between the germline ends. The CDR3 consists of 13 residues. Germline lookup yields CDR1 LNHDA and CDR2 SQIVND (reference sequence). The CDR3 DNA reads TGTGCCAGTAGCACTAGCATCACCGGGGAGCTGTTTTTT. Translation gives CASSTSITGELFF.

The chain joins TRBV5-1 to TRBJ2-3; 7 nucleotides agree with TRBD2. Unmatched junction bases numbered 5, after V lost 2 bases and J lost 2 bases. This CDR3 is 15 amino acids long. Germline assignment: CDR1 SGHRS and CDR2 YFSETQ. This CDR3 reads CASSFQAGSTDTQYF. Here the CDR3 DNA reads TGCGCCAGCAGCTTTCAAGCGGGATCCACAGATACGCAGTATTTT.